This T cell receptor (beta chain) was sequenced in a study of T-cell reconstitution after alpha-beta-depleted transplantation in children. For TCRbeta, the library was prepared with unique molecular identifiers. TCRdb re-derived calls from the PCR reads in MiXCR, one entry per CDR3 protein. Seen here are over 550,000 distinct CDR3 sequences, roughly 10% observed once, and the top ten hold less than 4.5%. In germline, CDR1 is LGHDT, CDR2 YNNKEL (reference sequence). CDR3 length equals 14 residues. V lost 8 bases to trimming and J lost 6 bases; unmatched junction nucleotides: 7. The input for sequencing was PBMCs from the stem cell graft donor, taken from the stem cell graft. This TCR came from a human donor who donated a stem cell graft to a child with acute myeloid leukemia. The chain combines TRBV3-1 with TRBJ2-7, with TRBD2 identical over 13 bases. The CDR3 coding sequence is TGTGCCAGCGAACTAGCGGGAGGGAAAGGCGAGCAGTACTTC. Its translation is CASELAGGKGEQYF.